This T cell receptor (beta chain) was sequenced during a study of cytomegalovirus exposure and HLA in healthy donors. Study-wide results and caveats: Most TCR sequences were rare, but some public TCRs occurred in many donors. Later analysis indicated greater clonal expansion among HLA-associated TCR beta chains than among equally common other chains.

A word on this clone: Antigen specificity is unknown.

CDR3 size: 17 residues. V lost 3 bases and J lost 4; bases outside the gene matches: 9. Germline CDR1 reads SGHRS; CDR2 reads YFSETQ. The PCR used 60 Vbeta and 13 Jbeta primers. Per the original methods: Roughly 10 million shared chains were among about 80 million unique TCR beta chains counted in a later analysis. Data came from immunoSEQ multiplex PCR; TCRdb stores just in-frame clones and leaves some out. The D gene and trimming were derived from the DNA, and the V and J assignments and clone size from that table. The profile covers about 120,000 clones, with 75% to 85% appearing a single time and about 2% taken by the ten largest.

This clonotype was sampled from a man between 18 and 29 years old in good health and CMV-seronegative. The chain recombines TRBV5-1 with TRBJ2-1, with 11 bases that match TRBD2. Sequenced input: PBMCs. In DNA form, the CDR3 reads TGCGCCAGCAGCTACTCGGCACTAGCGGGAGTATACAATGAGCAGTTCTTC. This encodes CASSYSALAGVYNEQFF.